Below are 3 T cell receptor beta chains sequenced from a single sample in a study of blood T cell repertoires in COVID-19. The assay was immunoSEQ multiplex PCR, and TCRdb's table has in-frame clones only and misses some. The table has about 240,000 clones, 82% seen once. Sequenced material: peripheral blood. The origin of the receptors is a woman in her seventies with acute or convalescent COVID-19.

This sequence joins TRBV4-2 and TRBJ2-3, with 7 bases that match TRBD2. The CDR3 is 15 amino acids. V lost 3 bases, J lost 4 bases, and 7 bases stayed unmatched. Germline V gene lookup returns CDR1 LGHNA and CDR2 YNFKEQ. CDR3 nucleotides: TGTGCCAGCAGCCAGGAGACTAGCCAGGCAGATACGCAGTATTTT. It yields the protein CASSQETSQADTQYF.

The V and J genes are TRBV19 and TRBJ1-2; 11 nucleotides align to TRBD1. Germline V gene data show CDR1 as LNHDA and CDR2 as SQIVND (reference sequence). With 3 bases clipped from V and 6 bases from J, the junction kept 0 bases outside the gene matches. CDR3 length: 13 amino acids. CDR3 region: CASSMGQGDGYTF. CDR3 in DNA: TGTGCCAGTAGTATGGGACAGGGGGATGGCTACACCTTC.

The chain links TRBV19 to TRBJ1-2; a weak D match, TRBD1 (5 bases). There are 13 residues in the CDR3. Germline V gives CDR1 LNHDA, CDR2 SQIVND (reference sequence). V dropped 6 bases and J dropped 6 bases, with 14 bases sitting between them. The CDR3 DNA reads as TGTGCCAGTAGGTCTCAGGGTGTGGATGGCTACACCTTC. As protein: CASRSQGVDGYTF.